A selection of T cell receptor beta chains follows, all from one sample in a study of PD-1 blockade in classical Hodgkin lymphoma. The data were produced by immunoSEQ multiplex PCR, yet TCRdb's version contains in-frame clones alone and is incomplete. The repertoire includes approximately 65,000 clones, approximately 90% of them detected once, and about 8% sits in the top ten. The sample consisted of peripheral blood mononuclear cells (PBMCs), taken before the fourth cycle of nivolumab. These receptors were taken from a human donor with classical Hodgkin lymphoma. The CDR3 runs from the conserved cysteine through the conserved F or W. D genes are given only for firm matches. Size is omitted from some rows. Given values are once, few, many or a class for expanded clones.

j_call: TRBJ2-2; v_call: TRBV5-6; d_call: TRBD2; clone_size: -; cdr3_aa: CASSLSGLAFTGELFF; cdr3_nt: TGTGCCAGCAGCTTATCGGGACTAGCGTTCACCGGGGAGCTGTTTTTT
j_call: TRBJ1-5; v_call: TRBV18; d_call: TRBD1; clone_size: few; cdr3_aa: CASSGQGASNQPQHF; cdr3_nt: TGTGCCAGCTCAGGACAGGGAGCTAGCAATCAGCCCCAGCATTTT
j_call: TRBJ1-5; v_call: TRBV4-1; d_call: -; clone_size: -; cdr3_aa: CASSQEGSSNQPQHF; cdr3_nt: TGCGCCAGCAGCCAAGAGGGCAGTAGCAATCAGCCCCAGCATTTT
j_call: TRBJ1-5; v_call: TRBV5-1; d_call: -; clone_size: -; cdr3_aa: CASSLALALTNQPQHF; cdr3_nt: TGCGCCAGCAGCTTGGCGTTAGCACTAACAAATCAGCCCCAGCATTTT
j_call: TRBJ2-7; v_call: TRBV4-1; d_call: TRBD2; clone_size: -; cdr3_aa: CASSQAGTRTYEQYF; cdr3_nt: TGCGCCAGCAGCCAAGCCGGGACTAGAACCTACGAGCAGTACTTC
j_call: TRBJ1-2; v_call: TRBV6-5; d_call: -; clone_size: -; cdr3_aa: CASSYYQGGNYGYTF; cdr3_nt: TGTGCCAGCAGTTACTACCAGGGAGGGAACTATGGCTACACCTTC
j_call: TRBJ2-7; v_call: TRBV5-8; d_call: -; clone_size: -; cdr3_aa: CASSRRAAEANEQYF; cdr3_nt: TGTGCCAGCAGCAGACGGGCGGCGGAGGCGAACGAGCAGTACTTC
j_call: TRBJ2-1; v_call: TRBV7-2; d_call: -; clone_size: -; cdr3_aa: CASSITSGYNEQFF; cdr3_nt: TGTGCCAGCAGCATAACCTCGGGTTACAATGAGCAGTTCTTC
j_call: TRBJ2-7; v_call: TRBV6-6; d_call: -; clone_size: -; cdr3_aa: CASVSGTDYEQYF; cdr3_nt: TGTGCCAGTGTATCCGGGACTGATTACGAGCAGTACTTC
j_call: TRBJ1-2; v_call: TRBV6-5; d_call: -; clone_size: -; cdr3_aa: CASSYAGSVYYGYTF; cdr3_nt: TGTGCCAGCAGTTATGCAGGGAGCGTATACTATGGCTACACCTTC
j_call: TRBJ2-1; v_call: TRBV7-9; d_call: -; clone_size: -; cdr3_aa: CASGGSPVNEQFF; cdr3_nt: TGTGCCAGCGGCGGGTCCCCTGTCAATGAGCAGTTCTTC
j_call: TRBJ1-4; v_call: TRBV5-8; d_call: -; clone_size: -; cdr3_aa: CASSLGVGGEKLFF; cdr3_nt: TGTGCCAGCAGCTTGGGAGTCGGAGGTGAAAAACTGTTTTTT
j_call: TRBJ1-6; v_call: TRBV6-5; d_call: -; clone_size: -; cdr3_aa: CASSDSIGSPLHF; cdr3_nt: TGTGCCAGCAGCGACAGTATAGGTTCACCCCTCCACTTT
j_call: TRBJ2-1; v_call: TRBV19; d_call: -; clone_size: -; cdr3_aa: CATRDTLYNEQFF; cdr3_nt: TGTGCCACCCGGGACACCTTGTACAATGAGCAGTTCTTC
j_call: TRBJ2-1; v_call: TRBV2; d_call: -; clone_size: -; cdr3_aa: CASSDLASGTRGAYNEQFF; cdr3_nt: TGTGCCAGCAGTGATCTAGCGAGTGGAACCCGCGGAGCCTACAATGAGCAGTTCTTC
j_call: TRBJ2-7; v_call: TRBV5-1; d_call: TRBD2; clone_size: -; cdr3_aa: CASSQSGSSYEQYF; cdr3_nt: TGCGCCAGCAGCCAGAGCGGGAGCTCCTACGAGCAGTACTTC
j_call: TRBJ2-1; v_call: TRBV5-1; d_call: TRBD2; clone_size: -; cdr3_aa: CASSASGRSYNEQFF; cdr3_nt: TGCGCCAGCAGCGCTAGCGGAAGGTCCTACAATGAGCAGTTCTTC
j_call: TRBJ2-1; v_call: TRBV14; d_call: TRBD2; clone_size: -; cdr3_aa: CASSHWGLAGDLIEQFF; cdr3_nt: TGTGCCAGCAGCCATTGGGGCCTAGCGGGGGACCTTATCGAGCAGTTCTTC
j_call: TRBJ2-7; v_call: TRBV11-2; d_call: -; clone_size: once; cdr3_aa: CASSDTGYEQYF; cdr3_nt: TGTGCCAGCAGCGACACAGGCTACGAGCAGTACTTC
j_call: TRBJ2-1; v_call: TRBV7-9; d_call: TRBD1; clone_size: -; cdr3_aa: CASRLPGTAYNEQFF; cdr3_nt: TGTGCCAGCAGACTTCCCGGGACAGCCTACAATGAGCAGTTCTTC
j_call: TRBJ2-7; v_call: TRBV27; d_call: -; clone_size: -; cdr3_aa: CASSFAGSNEQYF; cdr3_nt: TGTGCCAGCAGTTTTGCAGGGTCCAACGAGCAGTACTTC
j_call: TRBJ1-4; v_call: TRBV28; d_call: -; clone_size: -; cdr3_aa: CASSSWTRIEKLFF; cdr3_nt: TGTGCCAGCAGTTCTTGGACCCGAATTGAAAAACTGTTTTTT
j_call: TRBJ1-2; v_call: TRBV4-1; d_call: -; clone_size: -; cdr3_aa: CASVDPYYGYTF; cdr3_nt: TGCGCCAGCGTAGACCCATACTATGGCTACACCTTC
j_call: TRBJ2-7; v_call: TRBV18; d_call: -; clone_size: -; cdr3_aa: CASSLTPDRDEQYF; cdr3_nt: TGTGCCAGCTCACTGACACCAGATCGAGACGAGCAGTACTTC
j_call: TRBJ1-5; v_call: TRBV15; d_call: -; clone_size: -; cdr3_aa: CATSRSSNQPQHF; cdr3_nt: TGTGCCACCAGCAGATCCTCCAATCAGCCCCAGCATTTT
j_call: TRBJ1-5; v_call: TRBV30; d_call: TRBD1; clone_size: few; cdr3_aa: CAWSVGQGNQPQHF; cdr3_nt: TGTGCCTGGAGTGTCGGACAGGGCAATCAGCCCCAGCATTTT